The 29 T cell receptor beta chains below all came from one sample that was sequenced in a study of blood T cells in healthy people across ages. Next came a second PCR, run for about 6 to 12 cycles, which used a sample-barcoded 5' primer along with a J-beta primer mix. TCRdb reanalysed the 5' RACE reads using MiXCR and keeps one entry per CDR3 protein. The sample records around 790,000 distinct CDR3 sequences, about 42% being singletons. Sequenced: blood. The receptors here all came from a man between 60 and 75 years old in good health.

This clonotype was counted once. This sequence joins TRBV6-2 or TRBV6-3 and TRBJ1-5, with a possible D match to TRBD1 (5 bases). The V and J ends lost 5 bases and 4 bases respectively, with 18 bases between them. Germline-derived CDR1 and CDR2 are MNHEY and SVGEGT. CDR3 length equals 16 residues. CDR3 in amino acids: CASSTLSGGVNQPQHF. The CDR3, as DNA: TGTGCCAGCAGTACCCTATCGGGGGGGGTGAATCAGCCCCAGCATTTT.

The chain carries TRBV20-1 and TRBJ2-1, with D tentatively TRBD1 or TRBD2 (6 bases each). V gave up 2 bases and J gave up 9 bases, with 23 bases separating them. The CDR3 is 16 residues long. CDR1 and CDR2 (germline): DFQATT, SNEGSKA (reference sequence). CDR3 in amino acids: CSARHSGGHLTSEQFF. The CDR3 DNA reads TGCAGTGCTAGACACTCTGGGGGGCATCTTACAAGTGAGCAGTTCTTC.

This clonotype was observed a few times. The rearrangement links TRBV29-1 to TRBJ1-2, with D unresolved. The germline gives CDR1 SQVTM, CDR2 ANQGSEA. V was clipped by 5 bases and J by 7 bases, with 11 bases between them. CDR3 length: 11 residues. CDR3 coding DNA: TGCAGCGTTCAAGGGTCGATTGGCTACACCTTC. Its protein is CSVQGSIGYTF. The entire variable domain, with the rest obtained from reference TRBV29-1 and TRBJ1-2, is as follows: SAVISQKPSRDICQRGTSLTIQCQVDSQVTMMFWYRQQPGQSLTLIATANQGSEATYESGFVIDKFPISRPNLTFSTLTVSNMSPEDSSIYLCSVQGSIGYTFGSGTRLTVV.

The rearrangement joins TRBV9 to TRBJ1-4, with D uncertain. CDR1 is SGDLS and CDR2 is YYNGEE in the germline V gene. V was trimmed by 1 base and J by 4 bases, leaving 5 bases between them. CDR3 length equals 13 residues. The chain's CDR3 is CASSVTGNEKLFF. The CDR3 DNA reads as TGTGCCAGCAGCGTAACTGGTAATGAAAAACTGTTTTTT.

A word on this clonotype: Possible read error: a much larger clone is one base away. The chain recombines TRBV4-3 with TRBJ2-5; tentatively, D is TRBD2 (6 bases). Deletions cut 0 bases from V and 4 bases from J, with 12 bases between. CDR1 is LGHNA and CDR2 is YSLEER in the germline V gene. The CDR3 loop spans 15 amino acids. For the CDR3, the DNA is TGCGCCAGCAGCCAAGATGGAGACGGGGGAGAGACCCAGTACTTC. Protein product: CASSQDGDGGETQYF.

The rearrangement joins TRBV9 to TRBJ1-1; 7 bases fit TRBD1. The trim removed 0 bases at V and 0 bases at J, leaving 5 bases unmatched. Germline V lookup: CDR1 SGDLS, CDR2 YYNGEE. The CDR3 spans 16 residues. CDR3 residues: CASSVGGQRMNTEAFF. The CDR3 DNA is TGTGCCAGCAGCGTAGGGGGACAGAGAATGAACACTGAAGCTTTCTTT.

This clonotype was seen more than once but under ten times. The chain couples TRBV7-8 to TRBJ2-6, with a tentative D call TRBD2 (5 bases). This CDR3 has 18 amino acids. Per germline, CDR1 SGHVS and CDR2 FQNEAQ. V dropped 7 bases and J dropped 0 bases, with 19 bases sitting between them. Here the CDR3 reads CASTPQRTSPSGANVLTF. CDR3 in DNA: TGTGCCAGCACCCCACAGAGGACTTCCCCCTCTGGGGCCAACGTCCTGACTTTC.

The J gene is TRBJ2-5, the V gene TRBV6-1; 9 bases fit TRBD2. Gene TRBJ2-7 matches the end of the DNA better, so the J call may be wrong. Germline values: CDR1 MNHNS, CDR2 SASEGT. The CDR3 extends over 16 amino acids. CDR3 amino acids: CASSLLRRGGPHEQYF. CDR3 DNA: TGTGCCAGCAGCCTCCTCCGGCGGGGGGGTCCCCACGAGCAGTACTTC.

This clonotype appeared a few times. This rearrangement joins TRBV12-3 or TRBV12-4 to TRBJ2-1; 12 bases map to TRBD2. Germline trimming cut 5 bases from V and 5 bases from J; bases unmatched to any gene: 1. The CDR3 sequence is 14 residues long. Here the CDR3 reads CASSGLAGNNEQFF. The CDR3 DNA reads as TGTGCCAGCAGTGGACTAGCGGGGAACAATGAGCAGTTCTTC.

The CDR3 is CATSRTRGETQYF. CDR3 DNA: TGTGCCACCAGCCGCACACGAGGGGAGACCCAGTACTTC. This sequence joins TRBV24-1 and TRBJ2-5, with a possible D match to TRBD2 (5 bases). Germline V lookup: CDR1 KGHDR, CDR2 SFDVKD. The CDR3 spans 13 residues. With 7 bases removed from V and 5 bases from J, the gap between germline ends came to 13 bases.

This clonotype has a handful of counts. V is TRBV7-2 and J is TRBJ2-3; the match to TRBD2 covers 10 bases. Germline loops: CDR1 SGHTA, CDR2 FQGNSA. This CDR3 region has 17 residues. V lost 5 bases and J lost 3; bases outside the gene matches: 11. The CDR3 DNA follows: TGTGCCAGCAGCCCCGTAGGGGCTAGCGGGGGAACAGATACGCAGTATTTT. Protein product: CASSPVGASGGTDTQYF.

This sequence joins TRBV6-2 or TRBV6-3 and TRBJ2-5, with a weak D call TRBD1 (5 bases). Germline-derived CDR1 and CDR2 are MNHEY and SVGEGT. The V gene lost 2 bases and the J gene lost 11 bases, with 12 bases spanning the gap. CDR3 length: 12 amino acids. CDR3: CASSYAGQEQYF. The CDR3, as DNA: TGTGCCAGCAGTTACGCAGGGCAGGAGCAGTACTTC.

The chain employs TRBV29-1 and TRBJ2-5; perhaps D is TRBD1 or TRBD2 (6 bases each). The germline V gene encodes CDR1 SQVTM and CDR2 ANQGSEA. Trimming shortened V by 8 bases and J by 7 bases, and 20 bases separated the two germline ends. The CDR3 extends over 13 amino acids. The CDR3 sequence is CSSAIRGGGTQYF. CDR3 sequence (DNA): TGCAGCTCCGCGATCAGGGGAGGTGGGACCCAGTACTTC. The full variable domain, completed using reference TRBV29-1 and TRBJ2-5, is SAVISQKPSRDICQRGTSLTIQCQVDSQVTMMFWYRQQPGQSLTLIATANQGSEATYESGFVIDKFPISRPNLTFSTLTVSNMSPEDSSIYLCSSAIRGGGTQYFGPGTRLLVL.

This clonotype was counted ten times or more. V and J are TRBV15 and TRBJ2-5; the D gene is possibly TRBD1 (6 bases). The V gene lost 5 bases and the J gene lost 2 bases, with 18 bases spanning the gap. The CDR3 loop spans 16 amino acids. Germline values: CDR1 LNHNV, CDR2 YYDKDF (reference sequence). CDR3 sequence: CATSYTTGTAQETQYF. CDR3 nucleotides: TGTGCCACCAGCTACACGACAGGTACAGCACAAGAGACCCAGTACTTC.

The rearrangement joins TRBV3-1 to TRBJ1-5, with D unclear. The CDR3 contains 13 residues. Per germline, CDR1 LGHDT and CDR2 YNNKEL (reference sequence). V lost 4 bases, J lost 5 bases, and 9 bases lay in between. CDR3 DNA: TGTGCCAGCAGCCCTTCCCCAGATCAGCCCCAGCATTTT. It translates to CASSPSPDQPQHF.

The chain combines TRBV7-2 with TRBJ1-4; no reliable D call. Trimming cost V 0 bases and J 12 bases, with 17 bases left between them. Germline V gene lookup returns CDR1 SGHTA and CDR2 FQGNSA. This CDR3 is 15 amino acids long. As DNA, the CDR3 is TGTGCCAGCAGCTTAGCGTTGGGGTCAGCCGGAGAACTGTTTTTT. It specifies CASSLALGSAGELFF.

The rearrangement joins TRBV7-3 to TRBJ2-3; D is unclear. This CDR3 comprises 12 residues. Germline V gene lookup returns CDR1 SGHTA and CDR2 FQGTGA. The ends were cut back, 5 bases at V and 5 bases at J, with 8 bases in the middle. The DNA for the CDR3 is TGTGCCAGCAGCAACAACGGAGATACGCAGTATTTT. As protein: CASSNNGDTQYF.

The chain employs TRBV11-2 and TRBJ2-4, with a tentative D call TRBD1 (5 bases). The length of the CDR3 is 14 residues. The V end lost 6 bases, the J end lost 13 bases, and 22 bases lay between the germline ends. CDR1 and CDR2 from the germline V gene are SGHAT and FQNNGV. Here the CDR3 DNA reads TGTGCCAGCAGTTTTGCTCAGGGAACGTTAGAGCAGTACTTC. Translation: CASSFAQGTLEQYF.

The CDR3 DNA sequence: TGCAGCGTACTCCCAGCGGGGGGGCAGGAGACCCAGTACTTC. Translated, it gives CSVLPAGGQETQYF. V is TRBV29-1 and J is TRBJ2-5, with 10 bases matching TRBD2. Germline V gene lookup returns CDR1 SQVTM and CDR2 ANQGSEA. The CDR3 covers 14 residues. The V and J ends lost 6 bases and 5 bases, in that order; junction bases with no gene match: 9.

This sequence joins TRBV5-5 and TRBJ2-5; maybe TRBD1 (6 bases). CDR3 length equals 14 residues. Trimming took off 6 bases at V and 0 bases at J, with 12 bases between the two ends. Per germline, CDR1 SGHKS and CDR2 YYEKEE (reference sequence). The CDR3 bases are TGTGCCAGCACCAAACGGACAGACCAAGAGACCCAGTACTTC. This translates into CASTKRTDQETQYF. Looking up the rest from reference TRBV5-5 and TRBJ2-5 gives the full variable domain: DAGVTQSPTHLIKTRGQQVTLRCSPISGHKSVSWYQQVLGQGPQFIFQYYEKEERGRGNFPDRFSARQFPNYSSELNVNALLLGDSALYLCASTKRTDQETQYFGPGTRLLVL.

The V call is TRBV5-1, the J call TRBJ2-1, with D possibly TRBD2 on 5 matching bases. Germline-derived CDR1 and CDR2 are SGHRS and YFSETQ. The CDR3 is made up of 15 amino acids. V lost 0 bases and J lost 2, with 9 bases in between. CDR3 bases: TGCGCCAGCAGCTTGGATGTCGGGGCCTACAATGAGCAGTTCTTC. It is translated as CASSLDVGAYNEQFF.

The V gene is TRBV7-9, the J gene TRBJ1-2; tentative D call: TRBD1 (5 bases). Germline V gives CDR1 SEHNR, CDR2 FQNEAQ (reference sequence). The CDR3 is made up of 13 amino acids. Deletions cut 1 base from V and 6 bases from J, with 9 bases between. For the CDR3, the DNA is TGTGCCAGCAGCTTAGGGGACGTCAATGGCTACACCTTC. It encodes CASSLGDVNGYTF. Full variable domain (rest looked up from reference TRBV7-9 and TRBJ1-2): DTGVSQNPRHKITKRGQNVTFRCDPISEHNRLYWYRQTLGQGPEFLTYFQNEAQLEKSRLLSDRFSAERPKGSFSTLEIQRTEQGDSAMYLCASSLGDVNGYTFGSGTRLTVV.

This clonotype was recorded many times. The J gene is TRBJ2-1, the V gene TRBV10-3; tentatively, D is TRBD1 or TRBD2 (6 bases each). Germline values: CDR1 ENHRY, CDR2 SYGVKD. Trimming left V 3 bases short and J 1 base short, with 10 bases between. The CDR3 is 15 residues long. The CDR3 loop reads CAISEGGQSYNEQFF. The CDR3 DNA is TGTGCCATCAGTGAAGGGGGGCAATCCTACAATGAGCAGTTCTTC.

The chain links TRBV20-1 to TRBJ1-5; perhaps TRBD1 as D (6 bases). The length of the CDR3 is 18 residues. Germline CDR1 reads DFQATT; CDR2 reads SNEGSKA (reference sequence). V lost 0 bases, J lost 4 bases, and 22 bases lay in between. CDR3 nucleotides: TGCAGTGCTAGAGACTCAATAACCCGGGACATTCTAAATCAGCCCCAGCATTTT. Residues: CSARDSITRDILNQPQHF.

The gene calls are TRBV12-3 or TRBV12-4 and TRBJ2-7; D is perhaps TRBD1 (5 bases). The V gene lost 5 bases and the J gene lost 1 base, with 9 bases spanning the gap. This CDR3 comprises 13 residues. The CDR3 spells CASSIRASYEQYF. In DNA form, the CDR3 reads TGTGCCAGCAGTATCAGGGCGTCCTACGAGCAGTACTTC.

V is TRBV7-8 and J is TRBJ2-3; 9 bases fit TRBD2. This CDR3 is 15 amino acids long. V trimming: 3 bases; J trimming: 2 bases; junction bases outside the gene matches: 3. CDR1 SGHVS and CDR2 FQNEAQ come from the germline V gene. CDR3 amino acids: CASSLTSGYTDTQYF. In nucleotides, the CDR3 is TGTGCCAGCAGCTTGACTAGCGGATACACAGATACGCAGTATTTT. The variable domain in full, completed from reference TRBV7-8 and TRBJ2-3, reads GAGVSQSPRYKVAKRGQDVALRCDPISGHVSLFWYQQALGQGPEFLTYFQNEAQLDKSGLPSDRFFAERPEGSVSTLKIQRTQQEDSAVYLCASSLTSGYTDTQYFGPGTRLTVL.

This chain connects TRBV18 to TRBJ2-1; possible D gene TRBD2, 5 bases. CDR1 and CDR2 from the germline V gene are KGHSH and LQKENI. The germline V and J ends were trimmed by 5 bases and 6 bases, with 11 bases remaining between them. CDR3 length equals 13 residues. In nucleotides, the CDR3 is TGTGCCAGCTCAGAACTAGAGATCAATGAGCAGTTCTTC. Its translation is CASSELEINEQFF.

This clonotype was found a few times. One end of the junction is discordant with germline, which a read error may explain. V is TRBV6-1 and J is TRBJ1-2; no firm D call. The CDR3 is 11 residues long. From germline, CDR1 is MNHNS and CDR2 SASEGT. The DNA for the CDR3 is TGTGCCAGCATTGAAACCTATGGCTACACCTTC. Translation gives CASIETYGYTF.

The rearrangement joins TRBV9 to TRBJ2-1, with 8 bases lining up with TRBD2. V was pared by 2 bases and J by 3 bases, with 4 bases of the junction left unmatched. Per germline, CDR1 SGDLS and CDR2 YYNGEE. The CDR3 sequence is 15 residues long. CDR3 bases: TGTGCCAGCAGCGTTAGCGGGGCCAACTACAATGAGCAGTTCTTC. Translation gives CASSVSGANYNEQFF.